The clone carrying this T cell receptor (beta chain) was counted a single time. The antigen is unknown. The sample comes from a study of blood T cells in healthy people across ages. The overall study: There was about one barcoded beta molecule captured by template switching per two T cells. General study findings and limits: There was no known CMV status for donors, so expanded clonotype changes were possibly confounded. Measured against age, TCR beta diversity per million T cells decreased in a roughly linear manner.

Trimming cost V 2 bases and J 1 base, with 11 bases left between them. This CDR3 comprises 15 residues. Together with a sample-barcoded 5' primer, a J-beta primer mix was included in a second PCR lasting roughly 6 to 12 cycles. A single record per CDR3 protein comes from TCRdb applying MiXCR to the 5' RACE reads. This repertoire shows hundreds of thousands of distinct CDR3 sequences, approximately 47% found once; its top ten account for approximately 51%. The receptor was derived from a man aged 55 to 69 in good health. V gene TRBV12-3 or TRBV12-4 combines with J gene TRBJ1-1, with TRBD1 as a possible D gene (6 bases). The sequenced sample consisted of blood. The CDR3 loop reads CASSLREGGNTEAFF. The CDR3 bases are TGTGCCAGCAGTTTACGGGAGGGGGGGAACACTGAAGCTTTCTTT.